Listed below are T cell receptor beta chains from one sample, sequenced in a study of beta chain features in type 1 diabetes. Assay: immunoSEQ multiplex PCR; the TCRdb copy retains only in-frame clones and omits some. This sample has 250,000 to 400,000 clones, with around 15% found just once. Sequences were obtained from central memory CD4+ T cells from blood. Every receptor here comes from a man aged 25-40 years in good health. The CDR3 runs from the conserved cysteine through the conserved F or W. The D gene is left open where the match is weak. Where a row states a size, it is once, few, many or the class of an expanded clone; other rows omit it.

J gene	clone size	V gene	D gene	CDR3 DNA	CDR3 protein
TRBJ2-2	few	TRBV7-2	.	TGTGCCAGCAGCTTAGGGGGCAGGAACACCGGGGAGCTGTTTTTT	CASSLGGRNTGELFF
TRBJ1-1	few	TRBV6-5	.	TGTGCCAGCAGTTACTCGAGCGTAAAGAACACTGAAGCTTTCTTT	CASSYSSVKNTEAFF
TRBJ2-3	few	TRBV4-1	TRBD2	TGCGCCAGCAGCCAAGATGGGCGGGGGGGCGATACGCAGTATTTT	CASSQDGRGGDTQYF
TRBJ2-1	few	TRBV5-1	.	TGCGCCAGCAGCTTGGATGGGTTAACCTCCTACAATGAGCAGTTCTTC	CASSLDGLTSYNEQFF
TRBJ1-5	.	TRBV18	TRBD1	TGTGCCAGCTCATCTGCCTTAACACAGGGGACCGGGAGCAATCAGCCCCAGCATTTT	CASSSALTQGTGSNQPQHF
TRBJ2-7	.	TRBV10-2	TRBD2	TGCGCCAGCAGCCCCAAATTAGCGGGGGGTTACGAGCAGTACTTC	CASSPKLAGGYEQYF
TRBJ1-5	.	TRBV29-1	.	TGCAGCGTTGGCGGCGGCAATCAGCCCCAGCATTTT	CSVGGGNQPQHF
TRBJ2-5	few	TRBV4-1	.	TGTGCCAGCAGCCGTCATGTTCGGCCCCCGGAAGAGACCCAGTACTTC	CASSRHVRPPEETQYF
TRBJ2-4	.	TRBV7-2	.	TGTGCCAGCAGCTTAGGGGAAGGGGTCACCAAAAACATTCAGTACTTC	CASSLGEGVTKNIQYF
TRBJ2-2	few	TRBV2	.	TGTGCCAGCACCGTCACCCGAGGCACCGGGGAGCTGTTTTTT	CASTVTRGTGELFF
TRBJ2-7	.	TRBV27	TRBD1	TGTGCCAGCAGTCCCCAGGGGGCTATTTCCTACGAGCAGTACTTC	CASSPQGAISYEQYF
TRBJ1-5	.	TRBV6-1	.	TGTGCCAGCAGTGAAGCGCAAGTGTATTGGAATCAGCCCCAGCATTTT	CASSEAQVYWNQPQHF
TRBJ1-5	.	TRBV2	.	TGTGCCAGCAGGGAACAGGGAAGCAGCAATCAGCCCCAGCATTTT	CASREQGSSNQPQHF
TRBJ1-2	.	TRBV30	.	TGTGCCTGGAGTTATGTCCAGTCGGCTGGCTACACCTTC	CAWSYVQSAGYTF
TRBJ2-3	few	TRBV5-6	TRBD2	TGTGCCAGCAGCTCTAGCGGGAAAGGAGATACGCAGTATTTT	CASSSSGKGDTQYF
TRBJ1-2	few	TRBV7-2	.	TGTGCCAGCAGAACTACAGCGCTTGGTGGCTACACCTTC	CASRTTALGGYTF
TRBJ2-6	.	TRBV7-3	.	TGTGCCAGCAGCCTGAGACAGCACTCTGGGGCCAACGTCCTGACTTTC	CASSLRQHSGANVLTF